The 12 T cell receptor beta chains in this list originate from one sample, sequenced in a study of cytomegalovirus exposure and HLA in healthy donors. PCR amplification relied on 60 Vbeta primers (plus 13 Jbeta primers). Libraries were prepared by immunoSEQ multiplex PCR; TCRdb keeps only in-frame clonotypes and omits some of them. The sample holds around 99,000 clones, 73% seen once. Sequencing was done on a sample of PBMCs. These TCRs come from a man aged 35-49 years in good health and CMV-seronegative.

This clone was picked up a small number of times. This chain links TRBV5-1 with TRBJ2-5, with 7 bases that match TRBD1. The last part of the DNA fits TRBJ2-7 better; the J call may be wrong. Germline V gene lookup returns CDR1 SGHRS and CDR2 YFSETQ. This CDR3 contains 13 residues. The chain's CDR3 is CASSPGQIYEQYF. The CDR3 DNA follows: TGCGCCAGCAGCCCGGGACAGATCTACGAGCAGTACTTC.

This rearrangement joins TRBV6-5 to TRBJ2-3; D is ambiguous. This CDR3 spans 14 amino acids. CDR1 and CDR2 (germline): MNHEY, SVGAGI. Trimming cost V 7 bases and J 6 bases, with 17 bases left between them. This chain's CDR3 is CASKRFNGADTQYF. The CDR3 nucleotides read TGTGCCAGCAAGAGGTTTAATGGTGCTGATACGCAGTATTTT.

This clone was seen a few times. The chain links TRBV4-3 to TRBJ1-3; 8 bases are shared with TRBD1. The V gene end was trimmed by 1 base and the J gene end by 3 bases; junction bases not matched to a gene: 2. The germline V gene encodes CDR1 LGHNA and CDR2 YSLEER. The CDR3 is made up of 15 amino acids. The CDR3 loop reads CASSQAGTGGNTIYF. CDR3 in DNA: TGCGCCAGCAGCCAAGCCGGGACAGGTGGAAACACCATATATTTT.

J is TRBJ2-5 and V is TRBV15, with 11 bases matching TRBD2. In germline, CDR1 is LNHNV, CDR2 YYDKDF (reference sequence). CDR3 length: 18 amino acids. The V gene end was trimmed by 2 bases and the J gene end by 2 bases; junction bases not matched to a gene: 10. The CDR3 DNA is TGTGCCACCAGCAGATTCCAGACTAGCGGGACAATGCAAGAGACCCAGTACTTC. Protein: CATSRFQTSGTMQETQYF.

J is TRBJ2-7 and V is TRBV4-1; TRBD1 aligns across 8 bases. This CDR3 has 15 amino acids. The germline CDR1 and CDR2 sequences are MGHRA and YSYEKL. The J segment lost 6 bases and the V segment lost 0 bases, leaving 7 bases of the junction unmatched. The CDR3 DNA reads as TGCGCCAGCAGCCAAGAAGTGACAGGGGACAGCGAGCAGTACTTC. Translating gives CASSQEVTGDSEQYF.

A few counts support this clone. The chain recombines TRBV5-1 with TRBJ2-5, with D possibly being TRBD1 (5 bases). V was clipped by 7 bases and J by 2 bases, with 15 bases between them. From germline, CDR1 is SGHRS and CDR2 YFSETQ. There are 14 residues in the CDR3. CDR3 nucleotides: TGCGCCAGCCGGCGGACACCTACGCAAGAGACCCAGTACTTC. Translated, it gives CASRRTPTQETQYF. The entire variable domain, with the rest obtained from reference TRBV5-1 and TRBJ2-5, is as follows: KAGVTQTPRYLIKTRGQQVTLSCSPISGHRSVSWYQQTPGQGLQFLFEYFSETQRNKGNFPGRFSGRQFSNSRSEMNVSTLELGDSALYLCASRRTPTQETQYFGPGTRLLVL.

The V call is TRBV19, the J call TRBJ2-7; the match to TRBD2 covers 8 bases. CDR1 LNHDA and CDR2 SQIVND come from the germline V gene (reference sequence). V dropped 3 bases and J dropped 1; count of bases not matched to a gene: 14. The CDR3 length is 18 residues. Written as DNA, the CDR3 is TGTGCCAGTAGTATTTCCTTTTTAGGACTAGCTAAGTCCTACGAGCAGTACTTC. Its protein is CASSISFLGLAKSYEQYF.

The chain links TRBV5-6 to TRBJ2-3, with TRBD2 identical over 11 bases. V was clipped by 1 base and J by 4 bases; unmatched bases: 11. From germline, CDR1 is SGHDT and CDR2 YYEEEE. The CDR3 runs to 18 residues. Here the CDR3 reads CASSLNSGGATVPDTQYF. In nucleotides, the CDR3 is TGTGCCAGCAGCTTGAATAGCGGGGGGGCCACGGTCCCAGATACGCAGTATTTT.

CDR3: CASSPLDSGGTEAFF. Here the CDR3 DNA reads TGTGCCAGCAGCCCCCTGGACAGCGGAGGCACTGAAGCTTTCTTT. V is TRBV7-2 and J is TRBJ1-1; a weak D match, TRBD1 (6 bases). CDR1 SGHTA and CDR2 FQGNSA come from the germline V gene. Trimming shortened V by 5 bases and J by 4 bases, and 17 bases separated the two germline ends. This CDR3 spans 15 amino acids. The variable domain in full, with the rest retrieved from reference TRBV7-2 and TRBJ1-1, is GAGVSQSPSNKVTEKGKDVELRCDPISGHTALYWYRQSLGQGLEFLIYFQGNSAPDKSGLPSDRFSAERTGGSVSTLTIQRTQQEDSAVYLCASSPLDSGGTEAFFGQGTRLTVV.

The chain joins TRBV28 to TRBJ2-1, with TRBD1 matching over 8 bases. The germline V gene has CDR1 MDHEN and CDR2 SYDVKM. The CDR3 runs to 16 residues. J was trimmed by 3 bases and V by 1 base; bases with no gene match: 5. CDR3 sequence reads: CASSLLGTGLYNEQFF. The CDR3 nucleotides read TGTGCCAGCAGTTTATTGGGGACAGGCCTCTACAATGAGCAGTTCTTC.

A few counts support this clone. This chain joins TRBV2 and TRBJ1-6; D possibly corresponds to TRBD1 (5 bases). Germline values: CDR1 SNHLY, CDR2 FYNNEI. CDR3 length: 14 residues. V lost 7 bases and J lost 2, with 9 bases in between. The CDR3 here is CASILDTYNSPLHF. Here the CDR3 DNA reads TGTGCCAGCATTCTGGACACCTATAATTCACCCCTCCACTTT.

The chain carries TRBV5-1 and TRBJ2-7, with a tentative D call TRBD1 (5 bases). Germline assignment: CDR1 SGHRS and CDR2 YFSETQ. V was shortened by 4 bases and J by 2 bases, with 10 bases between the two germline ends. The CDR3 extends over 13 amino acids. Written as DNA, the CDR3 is TGCGCCAGCAGCCCCAGGGATCCCTACGAGCAGTACTTC. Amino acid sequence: CASSPRDPYEQYF. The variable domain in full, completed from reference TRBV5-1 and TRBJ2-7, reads KAGVTQTPRYLIKTRGQQVTLSCSPISGHRSVSWYQQTPGQGLQFLFEYFSETQRNKGNFPGRFSGRQFSNSRSEMNVSTLELGDSALYLCASSPRDPYEQYFGPGTRLTVT.